This TCR beta chain was sequenced during a study of CD8+ T cells in alopecia areata. The overall study: Tofacitinib ran for 6 to 18 months before 6 months off drug.

Once RNA had been extracted, it was reverse transcribed into cDNA to act as the sequencing template. Sequencing used immunoSEQ multiplex PCR; TCRdb keeps in-frame clones, though not all of them. The table shows more than 100,000 clones, with over 50% occurring only once. The V gene's germline CDR1 is SQVTM and CDR2 ANQGSEA. The ends lost 6 bases at V and 2 bases at J; junction bases unmatched: 5. CDR3 length equals 13 residues. Researchers took lesional scalp punch biopsies and peripheral blood from people who were alopecia areata patients. This chain connects TRBV29-1 to TRBJ2-5, with 8 bases that match TRBD1. The sample consisted of CD4+ T cells sorted from blood, taken at week 0. This TCR derives from a human donor with alopecia areata. Written as DNA, the CDR3 is TGCAGCGTGAGAACAGGGGGGCAAGAGACCCAGTACTTC. Its translation is CSVRTGGQETQYF.